What follows is one T cell receptor beta chain and its context. Its target is unknown. The record originates from a study of shared clonotypes between healthy human individuals. General study findings and limits: In general, naive subsets displayed greater estimated richness than memory subsets did. Unshared clonotypes carried lower generation probabilities than those common to all four donors.

With V trimmed by 0 bases and J by 2 bases, 7 bases remained unmatched. The CDR3 consists of 19 residues. CDR1 is SGHVS, CDR2 FNYEAQ, per germline. The assay was immunoSEQ multiplex PCR, and TCRdb's table has in-frame clones only and misses some. Of over a million clones listed, roughly 96% are singletons. Within Nashville, Tennessee resided all donors, each a Caucasian adult. The sequence derives from a man in his thirties or forties in good health. The sequenced material came from naive CD4+ T cells sorted from blood. Subset reported: CD45RA+ positively selected. The chain couples TRBV7-6 to TRBJ2-7; TRBD2 agrees at 16 bases. CDR3 loop: CASSLAGLAGGSWTYEQYF. Here the CDR3 DNA reads TGTGCCAGCAGCTTAGCGGGACTAGCGGGAGGGTCTTGGACCTACGAGCAGTACTTC.